Listed below are T cell receptor beta chains from one sample, sequenced in a study of T cells in Graves' hyperthyroidism and ophthalmopathy. TCRdb re-called the multiplex PCR reads with MiXCR, one entry per CDR3 protein. This sample has more than 600,000 distinct CDR3 sequences; roughly 15% occur once, and the top ten carry approximately 8.4%. The sequencing input was blood. These receptors all stem from a man between 18 and 29 years old with Graves' hyperthyroidism. CDR3s include the opening cysteine and the closing phenylalanine or tryptophan. The D gene is left open where the match is weak. The size field is filled for only some rows; it gives once, few, many or a size class.

CDR3 DNA,CDR3 protein,J gene,D gene,clone size,V gene
TGTGCCAGCAGTTCCTTCGTGGGGGCTGCAGATACGCAGTATTTT,CASSSFVGAADTQYF,TRBJ2-3,NA,many,TRBV28
TGCGCCAGCAGCTTCATTAGCGGGACCGGGGAGCTGTTTTTT,CASSFISGTGELFF,TRBJ2-2,TRBD2,few,TRBV5-1
TGCAGTGCCAATGGACTAGCGAGCACAGATACGCAGTATTTT,CSANGLASTDTQYF,TRBJ2-3,TRBD2,many,TRBV20-1
TGTGCCTGGACCTTCCCAGGCTTGGGCACAGATACGCAGTATTTT,CAWTFPGLGTDTQYF,TRBJ2-3,NA,many,TRBV30
TGTGCCAGCAGCTGGTCAGGGTATGGCTACACCTTC,CASSWSGYGYTF,TRBJ1-2,NA,many,TRBV7-9
TGCGCCAGCATGAAGGACATCGGCGGGACAGGGCTTTACTATGGCTACACCTTC,CASMKDIGGTGLYYGYTF,TRBJ1-2,TRBD1,few,TRBV4-1
TGTGCCAGCTTCCTTCAGGGACCGCCCTTTGTTGAGCAGTTCTTC,CASFLQGPPFVEQFF,TRBJ2-1,NA,many,TRBV27
TGTGCCAGCAGCTTAAGATGGTATAGCAATCAGCCCCAGCATTTT,CASSLRWYSNQPQHF,TRBJ1-5,NA,NA,TRBV7-2
TGTGCCAGCAGCCAAGAATGGGAGACCCAGTACTTC,CASSQEWETQYF,TRBJ2-5,NA,NA,TRBV14
TGTGCCAGCAGCTCCTTCCGGACTAGCGGGAATATTCGGACACTGCACCACTACGAGCAGTACTTC,CASSSFRTSGNIRTLHHYEQYF,TRBJ2-7,TRBD2,many,TRBV11-1
TGTGCCAGCAGCCACCCCGAGGGACGTCTCTCTGGGGCCAACGTCCTGACTTTC,CASSHPEGRLSGANVLTF,TRBJ2-6,NA,NA,TRBV14
TGCGCCAGCAGCGCTACAGCGGGAGGCTACTACAATGAGCAGTTCTTC,CASSATAGGYYNEQFF,TRBJ2-1,TRBD2,NA,TRBV5-1
TGTGCCAGCAGCTTAGCGGGAAGAGGAGGTGAGCAGTTCTTC,CASSLAGRGGEQFF,TRBJ2-1,NA,few,TRBV11-3
TGTGCCAGCAGTTATCGCCCCGGGACAGAAATCTACAATGAGCAGTTCTTC,CASSYRPGTEIYNEQFF,TRBJ2-1,TRBD1,NA,TRBV6-5
TGTGCCTGGAGTGTATGGGGGGCCAACGAGCAGTACTTC,CAWSVWGANEQYF,TRBJ2-7,NA,many,TRBV30
TGTGCCAGCAGCCAAACAGGGGGCTACAATGAGCAGTTCTTC,CASSQTGGYNEQFF,TRBJ2-1,TRBD1,NA,TRBV14
TGTGCCAGCAGTTCCGGGACTAGCGGAGCCAATGAGCAGTTCTTC,CASSSGTSGANEQFF,TRBJ2-1,TRBD2,many,TRBV12-3/TRBV12-4
TGCAGCGTTGAGGGCAGGGGAAACACTGAAGCTTTCTTT,CSVEGRGNTEAFF,TRBJ1-1,NA,NA,TRBV29-1
TGTGCCAGCAGCCCCGGGGTAGCGGGGACCCAAGAGACCCAGTACTTC,CASSPGVAGTQETQYF,TRBJ2-5,TRBD2,many,TRBV12-3/TRBV12-4
TGCAGTGCTAGAGATTCACGGACAGGGCGGATGCAGTACTTC,CSARDSRTGRMQYF,TRBJ2-7,TRBD1,NA,TRBV20-1
TGTGCCAGCCTCCTATACTCGGGACAGCTCAATGAGCAGTTCTTC,CASLLYSGQLNEQFF,TRBJ2-1,TRBD1,few,TRBV28
TGTGCCAGCAGCGTTGGACTAGCGGGATGGGGTACGCAGTATTTT,CASSVGLAGWGTQYF,TRBJ2-3,TRBD2,NA,TRBV9
TGTGCCAGCAGTCCCATAGCGGGAGGGCGAGAGCAGTTCTTC,CASSPIAGGREQFF,TRBJ2-1,TRBD2,many,TRBV12-3/TRBV12-4
TGTGCCAGCAGCAGACCCGGCAGCCGCACCCTCTCCTACGAGCAGTACTTC,CASSRPGSRTLSYEQYF,TRBJ2-7,NA,many,TRBV7-8
TGTGCCAGCAGCGTAGGGACAGGGAGTAGCTCCTACGAGCAGTACTTC,CASSVGTGSSSYEQYF,TRBJ2-7,TRBD1,NA,TRBV9
TGTGCCAGCCTAGAACAGCATGAGCAGTTCTTC,CASLEQHEQFF,TRBJ2-1,NA,many,TRBV2
TGCAGTGCTCGACGACAGGGTAATGAAAAACTGTTTTTT,CSARRQGNEKLFF,TRBJ1-4,TRBD1,once,TRBV20-1
TGCAGTGCTAGGGTGCTAGCGGGGTACAATGAGCAGTTCTTC,CSARVLAGYNEQFF,TRBJ2-1,TRBD2,few,TRBV20-1
TGTGCCAGCTCCAAGGACATCTCGGATGGCTACACCTTC,CASSKDISDGYTF,TRBJ1-2,NA,few,TRBV19
TGTGCCAGCAGTTACTCGATAGGATATGGCTACACCTTC,CASSYSIGYGYTF,TRBJ1-2,NA,few,TRBV6-5
TGTGCCACCAGTGATTTAAGGTCGGCGACCGCGGGGGTGAATGAGCAGTTCTTC,CATSDLRSATAGVNEQFF,TRBJ2-1,TRBD2,NA,TRBV24-1
TGCGGTTCGGGGGAGACTAACTATGGCTACACCTTC,CGSGETNYGYTF,TRBJ1-2,NA,few,TRBV29-1
TGTGCCAGCAGTGATACAGGTCGTGTTGATACGCAGTATTTT,CASSDTGRVDTQYF,TRBJ2-3,NA,NA,TRBV7-9
TGTGCCAGCTGGGGACTAGCGGGAGGCACCAGCTCCTACAATGAGCAGTTCTTC,CASWGLAGGTSSYNEQFF,TRBJ2-1,TRBD2,NA,TRBV2
TGTGCCAGCAGCTTAGGTCCCGGGAACTACGAGCAGTACTTC,CASSLGPGNYEQYF,TRBJ2-7,NA,many,TRBV7-2
TGTGCCACCAGTGACCCCAATCGTGGAAGGACCCAGTACTTC,CATSDPNRGRTQYF,TRBJ2-5,NA,NA,TRBV24-1
TGTGCCAGTAGTTTAGCCCCGGACAGGGGCGGCGGTGCCAAAAACATTCAGTACTTC,CASSLAPDRGGGAKNIQYF,TRBJ2-4,TRBD1,NA,TRBV19
TGCGCCAGCAGCACGGCCCCAGCTAACTATGGCTACACCTTC,CASSTAPANYGYTF,TRBJ1-2,NA,few,TRBV5-1
TGTGCCAGCAGTTCTACCAAGTCAGGGCATTTT,CASSSTKSGHF,TRBJ1-5,NA,many,TRBV28
TGTGCCAGCAGCTTAGTCTCCCCGGGCCCGGACAGCGTAGCCAAAAACATTCAGTACTTC,CASSLVSPGPDSVAKNIQYF,TRBJ2-4,NA,NA,TRBV13
TGCGCCAGCACCGACCCCACACACAATTCACCCCTCCACTTT,CASTDPTHNSPLHF,TRBJ1-6,NA,NA,TRBV5-1
TGTGCCAGCAGTTATCAGGGGGAAACTAGCTCCTACGAGCAGTACTTC,CASSYQGETSSYEQYF,TRBJ2-7,TRBD1,many,TRBV12-3/TRBV12-4
TGTGCCACTCAGGGAGAGGTAGCAACTAATGAAAAACTGTTTTTT,CATQGEVATNEKLFF,TRBJ1-4,NA,NA,TRBV7-9
TGTGCCATCAGTGAGTCCGGGGGCTTACGTGAAAAACTGTTTTTT,CAISESGGLREKLFF,TRBJ1-4,NA,few,TRBV10-3
TGCAGTGCTAGAGACGGAGGGTTCCAAGAGACCCAGTACTTC,CSARDGGFQETQYF,TRBJ2-5,NA,NA,TRBV20-1
TGTGCCAGCAGTTTAACCGGGACAGGGGGCGACGAGCAGTACTTC,CASSLTGTGGDEQYF,TRBJ2-7,TRBD1,NA,TRBV6-2/TRBV6-3
TGTGCCAGCAGTCAGTCCACTTATAATTCACCCCTCCACTTT,CASSQSTYNSPLHF,TRBJ1-6,NA,NA,TRBV28
NA,CASSQLSWGWGNQPQHF,TRBJ1-5,NA,NA,TRBV3-2
TGTGCCAGCAGCTTCCCCGGGACTAGCCTCTACGAGCAGTACTTC,CASSFPGTSLYEQYF,TRBJ2-7,TRBD2,few,TRBV7-7
TGTGCCACCAGTGCCCAGGGACTAGCGGGTGATACGCAGTATTTT,CATSAQGLAGDTQYF,TRBJ2-3,TRBD2,many,TRBV24-1
TGTGCCAGTATAGGGACAGGGCAAGAGACCCAGTACTTC,CASIGTGQETQYF,TRBJ2-5,TRBD1,few,TRBV19
TGTGCCAGCAGTGACCCGGACAGGGGGCCGGTCAATGAGCAGTTCTTC,CASSDPDRGPVNEQFF,TRBJ2-1,TRBD1,few,TRBV6-1